The entry below gives a single T cell receptor beta chain sequence along with its context. Other DNA sequences in this specimen translate into the identical CDR3. These data come from a study of blood T cell repertoires in COVID-19. Cohort assignment relied on participant-reported clinical history. Germline CDR1 MDHEN, CDR2 SYDVKM. Trimming removed 6 bases from V and 4 bases from J, with 9 bases in between. The CDR3 is made up of 12 amino acids. Data came from immunoSEQ multiplex PCR; TCRdb stores just in-frame clones and leaves some out. The table lists hundreds of thousands of clones, roughly 85% of them singletons.

The sequenced sample consisted of PBMCs or T cells enriched from blood (not recorded which). This TCR was recovered from a woman in her 40s who had recovered from COVID-19. The chain is built from TRBV28 and TRBJ1-1; D gene uncertain. This CDR3 reads CASSSRVTEAFF. The DNA of the CDR3 is TGTGCCAGCAGCAGTCGGGTCACTGAAGCTTTCTTT.